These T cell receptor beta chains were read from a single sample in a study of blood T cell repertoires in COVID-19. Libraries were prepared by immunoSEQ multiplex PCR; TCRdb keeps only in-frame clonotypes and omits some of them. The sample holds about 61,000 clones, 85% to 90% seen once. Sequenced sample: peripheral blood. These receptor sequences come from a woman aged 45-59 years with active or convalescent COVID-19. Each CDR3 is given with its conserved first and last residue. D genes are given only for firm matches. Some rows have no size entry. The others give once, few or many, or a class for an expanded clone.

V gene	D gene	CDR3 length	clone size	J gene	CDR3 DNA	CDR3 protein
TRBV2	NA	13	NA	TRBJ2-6	TGTGCCAGCAGTGAACCGGGGGCCAACGTCCTGACTTTC	CASSEPGANVLTF
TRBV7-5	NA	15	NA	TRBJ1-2	TGTGTCAGAAGCGGAATGGGCTCGCTAACGCATGGCTACACCTTC	CVRSGMGSLTHGYTF
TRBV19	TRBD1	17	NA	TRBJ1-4	TGTGCCAGTAGTCCCCGGCGGGACGCAGGGGGTAATGAAAAACTGTTTTTT	CASSPRRDAGGNEKLFF
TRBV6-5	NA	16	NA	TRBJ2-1	TGTGCCAGCAGTTACTCGCTTCAGGGCATCTACAATGAGCAGTTCTTC	CASSYSLQGIYNEQFF
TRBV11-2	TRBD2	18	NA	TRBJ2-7	TGTGCCAGCAGCTTAGTGGCTAGCGGCAGGGATTTCTCCTACGAGCAGTACTTC	CASSLVASGRDFSYEQYF
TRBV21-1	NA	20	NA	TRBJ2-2	TGTGCCAGCAGCAAAGAGGGCAGGACAGGGAGAAGTCTAAACACCGGGGAGCTGTTTTTT	CASSKEGRTGRSLNTGELFF
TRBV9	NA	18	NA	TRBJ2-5	TGTGCCAGCAGCGTAGGCCCCTCCTCCCGGGAGAGGCAAGAGACCCAGTACTTC	CASSVGPSSRERQETQYF
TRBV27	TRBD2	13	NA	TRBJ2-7	TGTGCCAGCAGGACTAGCGGGAGGCGCGAGCAGTACTTC	CASRTSGRREQYF
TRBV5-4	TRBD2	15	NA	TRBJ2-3	TGTGCCAGCAGCTTTCCAGCGGGAGTCGTAGATACGCAGTATTTT	CASSFPAGVVDTQYF
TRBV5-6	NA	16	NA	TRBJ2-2	TGTGCCAGCAGCTTAGGAGTGGGGGGAACCACCGGGGAGCTGTTTTTT	CASSLGVGGTTGELFF
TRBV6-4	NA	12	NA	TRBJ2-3	TGTGCCAGCAGCGACCGAGCAGATACGCAGTATTTT	CASSDRADTQYF
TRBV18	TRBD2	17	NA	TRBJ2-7	TGTGCCAGCTCACCCGCCGATCTGCCTAGCGGGATAGACGAGCAGTACTTC	CASSPADLPSGIDEQYF
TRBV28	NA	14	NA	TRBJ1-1	TGTGCCAGCAGTTTGGCGGGGTGGGGCACTGAAGCTTTCTTT	CASSLAGWGTEAFF
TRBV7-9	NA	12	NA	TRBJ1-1	TGTGCCAGCAGCCAGGAGACTAATGAAGCTTTCTTT	CASSQETNEAFF
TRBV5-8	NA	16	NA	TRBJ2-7	TGTGCCAGCAGCTTGGCCGGGTCTGTAGCGGTGTACGAGCAGTACTTC	CASSLAGSVAVYEQYF
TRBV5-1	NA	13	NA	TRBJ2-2	TGCGCCAGCGGACTGGATTCCACCGGGGAGCTGTTTTTT	CASGLDSTGELFF
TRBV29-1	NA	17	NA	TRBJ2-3	TGCAGCGTTGAAGATCCCCGGCGGGGAAGGGCCACAGATACGCAGTATTTT	CSVEDPRRGRATDTQYF
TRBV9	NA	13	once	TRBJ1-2	TGTGCCAGCAGCGCTACGGACTATTATGGCTACACCTTC	CASSATDYYGYTF
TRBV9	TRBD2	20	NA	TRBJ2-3	TGTGCCAGCAGCGACCCCGCACTAGCGGGAGTGGGGTTTAGCACAGATACGCAGTATTTT	CASSDPALAGVGFSTDTQYF
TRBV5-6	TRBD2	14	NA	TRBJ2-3	TGTGCCAGCAGCGTTAGCGGGAGAGGAGATACGCAGTATTTT	CASSVSGRGDTQYF
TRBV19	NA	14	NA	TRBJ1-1	TGTGCCAGTAGAGGCCTCAGGGATTCATCTGAAGCTTTCTTT	CASRGLRDSSEAFF
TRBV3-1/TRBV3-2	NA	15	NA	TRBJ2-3	TGTGCCAGCAGCCAAGTTCCGGGAGTGGCAGATACGCAGTATTTT	CASSQVPGVADTQYF
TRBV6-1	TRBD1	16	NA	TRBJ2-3	TGTGCCAGCAGTGGGGGACAGGTACCTAGCACAGATACGCAGTATTTT	CASSGGQVPSTDTQYF
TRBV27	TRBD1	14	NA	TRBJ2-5	TGTGCCAGCAGCCAGGGACAGGGTGCGGAGACCCAGTACTTC	CASSQGQGAETQYF
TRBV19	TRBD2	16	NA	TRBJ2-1	TGTGCCAGTAGTATGGTCAGCGGGAGAGCGTACAATGAGCAGTTCTTC	CASSMVSGRAYNEQFF
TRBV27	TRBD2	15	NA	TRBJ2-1	TGTGCCAGCAGTCCGGGACTAGAAGACTACAATGAGCAGTTCTTC	CASSPGLEDYNEQFF
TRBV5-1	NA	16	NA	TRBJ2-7	TGCGCCAGCAGCACGCATGGGGACACGGTCGCCTACGAGCAGTACTTC	CASSTHGDTVAYEQYF
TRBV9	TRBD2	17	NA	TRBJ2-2	TGTGCCAGCAGCCCCCGCCTCAGCGGGAGCTTGACCGGGGAGCTGTTTTTT	CASSPRLSGSLTGELFF